This T cell receptor (beta chain) derives from a study of T cells in Graves' hyperthyroidism and ophthalmopathy. Points from the study as a whole: Ophthalmopathy got predicted by the model a median about six months before its onset. Expanded thyroid clonotypes (above 0.001) were mostly also found in blood.

Regions amplified from RNA transcripts were the TCR beta CDR3 regions. First-round RT-PCR targeting the TCR CDR3 was performed with the HTBI primer set. TCRdb re-analysed the multiplex PCR reads in MiXCR, keeping a single row per CDR3 protein. The repertoire holds around 600,000 distinct CDR3 sequences, 40% to 55% seen once, with less than 8.5% in the top ten. On this clonotype: The antigen is not known.

Trimming removed 4 bases from V and 0 bases from J, with 13 bases in between. The V gene's germline CDR1 is DFQATT and CDR2 SNEGSKA (reference sequence). The CDR3 has 14 residues. Those patients with uncontrolled infection, other autoimmune disease, pregnancy or lactation were excluded. The TCR was taken from an adult man with Graves' disease, either hyperthyroidism or ophthalmopathy (not recorded which). The sample consisted of peripheral blood or thyroid tissue (not recorded which). This chain links TRBV20-1 with TRBJ2-7, with D possibly matching TRBD1 (5 bases). The CDR3 is CSAIGARSSYEQYF. The CDR3 nucleotides read TGCAGTGCTATAGGGGCCAGGAGCTCCTACGAGCAGTACTTC.